The next 27 T cell receptor beta chains were all read from a single sample in a study of T cell responses to AZD1222 COVID-19 vaccine. Profiling relied on immunoSEQ multiplex PCR, and the TCRdb table lists in-frame clones only, not all of them. The sample records around 140,000 clones, 85% to 90% being singletons. Material: peripheral blood, obtained 28 days after the second AZD1222 dose. These receptors all stem from an adult who received the AZD1222 COVID-19 vaccine.

V and J are TRBV28 and TRBJ2-7; 9 bases line up with TRBD2. Germline V lookup: CDR1 MDHEN, CDR2 SYDVKM. CDR3 length: 15 residues. The V and J ends lost 6 bases and 2 bases, in that order; junction bases with no gene match: 8. CDR3 sequence: CASSPKGLATYEQYF. The CDR3 nucleotides read TGTGCCAGCAGCCCCAAGGGACTAGCAACCTACGAGCAGTACTTC.

The rearrangement joins TRBV5-6 to TRBJ2-7, with 8 bases aligning to TRBD1. Germline CDR1 SGHDT, CDR2 YYEEEE. With 4 bases clipped from V and 1 base from J, the junction kept 4 bases outside the gene matches. The CDR3 loop spans 14 amino acids. In nucleotides, the CDR3 is TGTGCCAGCAGCGATTGGACAGGGTCCTACGAGCAGTACGTC. It codes for CASSDWTGSYEQYV.

The V call is TRBV5-6, the J call TRBJ2-3, with D perhaps matching TRBD2 (6 bases). The CDR3 totals 14 residues. V was pared by 4 bases and J by 2 bases, with 11 bases between. In germline, CDR1 is SGHDT, CDR2 YYEEEE. The CDR3 reads CASSLTGDTDTQYF. The CDR3 coding sequence is TGTGCCAGCAGCCTAACGGGGGACACAGATACGCAGTATTTT.

The V call is TRBV2, the J call TRBJ2-6; 9 bases map to TRBD1. The CDR3 sequence is 18 residues long. The trim removed 3 bases at V and 1 base at J, leaving 7 bases unmatched. CDR1 and CDR2 (germline): SNHLY, FYNNEI. CDR3 amino acids: CASSEATGGKSGANVLTF. Written as DNA, the CDR3 is TGTGCCAGCAGTGAGGCGACAGGGGGGAAGTCTGGGGCCAACGTCCTGACTTTC.

The chain combines TRBV2 with TRBJ1-2, with 9 bases that match TRBD1. After removal of 6 bases from V and 6 bases from J, the junction contained 5 bases not matched to a gene. Germline V gene data show CDR1 as SNHLY and CDR2 as FYNNEI. This CDR3 spans 13 amino acids. The CDR3 nucleotides are TGTGCCAGCAGCCTCCGGGACAGGGATGGCTACACCTTC. It is translated as CASSLRDRDGYTF. Full variable domain (rest looked up from reference TRBV2 and TRBJ1-2): EPEVTQTPSHQVTQMGQEVILRCVPISNHLYFYWYRQILGQKVEFLVSFYNNEISEKSEIFDDQFSVERPDGSNFTLKIRSTKLEDSAMYFCASSLRDRDGYTFGSGTRLTVV.

The CDR3 region is CASSLVEYEQYF. DNA of the CDR3: TGTGCCAGCAGCTTAGTCGAATACGAGCAGTACTTC. The chain links TRBV7-9 to TRBJ2-7, with D unclear. This CDR3 comprises 12 residues. The V gene lost 1 base and the J gene lost 4 bases, with 5 bases spanning the gap. Germline CDR1 and CDR2: SEHNR and FQNEAQ (reference sequence). Combining the CDR3 with reference TRBV7-9 and TRBJ2-7 gives the whole variable domain DTGVSQNPRHKITKRGQNVTFRCDPISEHNRLYWYRQTLGQGPEFLTYFQNEAQLEKSRLLSDRFSAERPKGSFSTLEIQRTEQGDSAMYLCASSLVEYEQYFGPGTRLTVT.

The V and J genes are TRBV5-1 and TRBJ2-7, with D possibly being TRBD2 (5 bases). The CDR3 extends over 14 amino acids. With 0 bases removed from V and 6 bases from J, the gap between germline ends came to 13 bases. In germline, CDR1 is SGHRS, CDR2 YFSETQ. CDR3 DNA: TGCGCCAGCAGCTTGGCCATACTACGGGGCGAGCAGTACTTC. Translating gives CASSLAILRGEQYF.

V and J are TRBV29-1 and TRBJ1-5; possible D gene TRBD1, 6 bases. V was pared by 3 bases and J by 7 bases, with 16 bases between. Germline V lookup: CDR1 SQVTM, CDR2 ANQGSEA. The CDR3 runs to 14 residues. CDR3 region: CSVEEGGVGQPQHF. As DNA, the CDR3 is TGCAGCGTTGAGGAGGGGGGGGTAGGACAGCCCCAGCATTTT.

This clone was found once. V usage is TRBV7-8 and J usage is TRBJ2-7; D possibly uses TRBD1 or TRBD2 (5 bases each). Per the germline V gene, CDR1 is SGHVS and CDR2 is FQNEAQ. This CDR3 has 17 residues. Deletions cut 4 bases from V and 1 base from J, with 20 bases between. CDR3 sequence reads: CASSSLGTGRISYEQYV. The CDR3 DNA follows: TGTGCCAGCAGCTCCCTGGGGACGGGGCGTATATCCTACGAGCAGTACGTC.

The chain employs TRBV7-2 and TRBJ1-6, with TRBD1 matching 8 bases. The CDR3 runs to 20 residues. V trimming: 0 bases; J trimming: 8 bases; junction bases outside the gene matches: 18. The germline CDR1 and CDR2 sequences are SGHTA and FQGNSA. CDR3 DNA sequence: TGTGCCAGCAGCTTAGCCGTATCTGGGACAGGCCTTTCGGGGTATTCACCCCTCCACTTT. It yields the protein CASSLAVSGTGLSGYSPLHF.

This chain joins TRBV9 and TRBJ1-2; 7 nucleotides agree with TRBD1. The CDR3 is 15 amino acids. Germline CDR1 is SGDLS and CDR2 is YYNGEE. V trimming: 0 bases; J trimming: 6 bases; junction bases outside the gene matches: 8. As DNA, the CDR3 is TGTGCCAGCAGCGTAGATTACAGGGGTAGCGATGGCTACACCTTC. Translated, it gives CASSVDYRGSDGYTF.

V and J are TRBV7-2 and TRBJ2-3; the match to TRBD1 covers 8 bases. This CDR3 spans 14 amino acids. Unmatched junction bases numbered 4, after V lost 6 bases and J lost 2 bases. CDR1 and CDR2 (germline): SGHTA, FQGNSA. The CDR3 protein is CASSSGQATDTQYF. The CDR3 nucleotides are TGTGCCAGCAGTTCGGGACAGGCCACAGATACGCAGTATTTT.

The CDR3: CSVFGTGGETQYF. The CDR3 region has the DNA TGCAGCGTTTTCGGGACAGGGGGGGAGACCCAGTACTTC. V gene TRBV29-1 combines with J gene TRBJ2-5; TRBD1 aligns across 11 bases. CDR3 size: 13 residues. Germline lookup yields CDR1 SQVTM and CDR2 ANQGSEA. The J segment lost 5 bases and the V segment lost 5 bases, leaving 4 bases of the junction unmatched.

This chain joins TRBV28 and TRBJ2-5; TRBD2 might be the D (6 bases). V lost 3 bases, J lost 2 bases, and 13 bases lay in between. This CDR3 has 15 residues. Germline CDR1 MDHEN, CDR2 SYDVKM. The CDR3 nucleotides are TGTGCCAGCAGTTTTATGGGGGGTGGGCAAGAGACCCAGTACTTC. Protein product: CASSFMGGGQETQYF. The full variable domain, rest sourced from reference TRBV28 and TRBJ2-5, is DVKVTQSSRYLVKRTGEKVFLECVQDMDHENMFWYRQDPGLGLRLIYFSYDVKMKEKGDIPEGYSVSREKKERFSLILESASTNQTSMYLCASSFMGGGQETQYFGPGTRLLVL.

The rearrangement joins TRBV28 to TRBJ1-1; tentative D call: TRBD1 (6 bases). This CDR3 is 11 amino acids long. Germline assignment: CDR1 MDHEN and CDR2 SYDVKM. The germline V and J ends were trimmed by 8 bases and 6 bases, with 10 bases remaining between them. CDR3 sequence: CASRGQPEAFF. In DNA, the CDR3 is TGTGCCAGCCGCGGACAGCCTGAAGCTTTCTTT.

The rearrangement joins TRBV28 to TRBJ1-5; possible D gene TRBD1, 6 bases. The length of the CDR3 is 13 residues. V was shortened by 5 bases and J by 4 bases, with 9 bases between the two germline ends. The V gene's germline CDR1 is MDHEN and CDR2 SYDVKM. In DNA, the CDR3 is TGTGCCAGCAGTCACAGGGAGAATCAGCCCCAGCATTTT. It codes for CASSHRENQPQHF.

This clone was seen just once. CDR3 in amino acids: CASSQPGQGSAGELFF. The CDR3 DNA reads as TGTGCCAGCAGTCAACCGGGACAGGGTTCGGCCGGGGAGCTGTTTTTT. This rearrangement joins TRBV28 to TRBJ2-2, with 9 nucleotides matching TRBD1. The germline gives CDR1 MDHEN, CDR2 SYDVKM. V shed 5 bases and J 6 bases; nucleotides not matched to a gene: 10. This CDR3 is built from 16 residues.

Of note for this clone: Other DNA sequences in the sample encode the same CDR3. The V and J genes are TRBV27 and TRBJ1-1; a possible D gene is TRBD1 (6 bases). V was trimmed by 8 bases and J by 4 bases, leaving 14 bases between them. Germline lookup yields CDR1 MNHEY and CDR2 SMNVEV (reference sequence). The CDR3 runs to 13 residues. CDR3 sequence reads: CASCRGFGTEAFF. The CDR3, as DNA: TGTGCCAGCTGCAGGGGTTTTGGCACTGAAGCTTTCTTT.

The chain employs TRBV30 and TRBJ2-1; tentative D call: TRBD2 (6 bases). The germline CDR1 and CDR2 sequences are GTSNPN and SVGIG (reference sequence). The V end lost 0 bases, the J end lost 2 bases, and 8 bases lay between the germline ends. This CDR3 has 14 amino acids. DNA for the CDR3: TGTGCCTGGAGTGTGGGACTTACCTACAATGAGCAGTTCTTC. Its protein is CAWSVGLTYNEQFF.

This chain connects TRBV2 to TRBJ2-3, with D tentatively TRBD2 (5 bases). V gave up 7 bases and J gave up 3 bases, with 17 bases separating them. In germline, CDR1 is SNHLY, CDR2 FYNNEI. The CDR3 is 15 residues long. The CDR3 DNA reads TGTGCCAGCAATGCAGGCCGGGGTTTTACAGATACGCAGTATTTT. It specifies CASNAGRGFTDTQYF.

The gene calls are TRBV5-1 and TRBJ1-4; D ambiguous. The CDR3 is 16 amino acids. Trimming stripped 4 bases from V and 1 base from J, with 14 bases between. Germline V CDR1 and CDR2: SGHRS, YFSETQ. As DNA, the CDR3 is TGCGCCAGCAGCCCCAGCGCGGCACTAACTAATGAAAAACTGTTTTTT. Translated: CASSPSAALTNEKLFF. Supplemented by reference TRBV5-1 and TRBJ1-4, the full variable domain reads KAGVTQTPRYLIKTRGQQVTLSCSPISGHRSVSWYQQTPGQGLQFLFEYFSETQRNKGNFPGRFSGRQFSNSRSEMNVSTLELGDSALYLCASSPSAALTNEKLFFGSGTQLSVL.

This chain joins TRBV5-1 and TRBJ1-5; TRBD1 matches 7 bases. From germline, CDR1 is SGHRS and CDR2 YFSETQ. CDR3 length equals 18 residues. V trimming: 4 bases; J trimming: 0 bases; junction bases outside the gene matches: 13. The DNA of the CDR3 is TGCGCCAGCAGCATCTCCCTCCGGGACAGCTATAGCAATCAGCCCCAGCATTTT. Protein: CASSISLRDSYSNQPQHF.

The table lists this clone with a count of one. The chain couples TRBV6-5 to TRBJ2-7, with 12 bases fitting TRBD2. CDR1 is MNHEY and CDR2 is SVGAGI in the germline V gene. The CDR3 runs to 16 residues. Trimming took 4 bases from V and 2 from J; bases not matched to a gene: 6. CDR3 protein: CASSSLGLAGTYEQYF. The CDR3 coding sequence is TGTGCCAGCAGTTCTCTCGGACTAGCGGGGACCTACGAGCAGTACTTC.

This chain joins TRBV19 and TRBJ2-2; the D is unclear. With 1 base removed from V and 1 base from J, the gap between germline ends came to 10 bases. Germline values: CDR1 LNHDA, CDR2 SQIVND (reference sequence). The CDR3 has 16 amino acids. The DNA for the CDR3 is TGTGCCAGTAGTATAGGAGGATACCAGAACACCGGGGAGCTGTTTTTT. This translates into CASSIGGYQNTGELFF.

V gene TRBV4-2 combines with J gene TRBJ1-1, with D tentatively TRBD1 (5 bases). The CDR3 runs to 15 residues. Germline CDR1 is LGHNA and CDR2 is YNFKEQ. V was pared by 1 base and J by 4 bases, with 13 bases between. The DNA for the CDR3 is TGTGCCAGCAGCCAAGTGGGGCAGAGGTCCACTGAAGCTTTCTTT. It encodes CASSQVGQRSTEAFF.

The V gene is TRBV6-5, the J gene TRBJ1-5; D uncertain. Germline lookup yields CDR1 MNHEY and CDR2 SVGAGI. CDR3 length: 12 amino acids. V lost 7 bases, J lost 4 bases, and 8 bases lay in between. Written as DNA, the CDR3 is TGTGCCAGCAAACCGGCGAATCAGCCCCAGCATTTT. The encoded protein is CASKPANQPQHF.

The chain has TRBV19 and TRBJ1-1; perhaps TRBD1 as D (6 bases). The CDR3 is 14 residues long. Germline-derived CDR1 and CDR2 are LNHDA and SQIVND (reference sequence). V shed 7 bases and J shed 6 bases, with 18 bases lying between them. In DNA form, the CDR3 reads TGTGCCAGTATCTTAGGGGGGACTGGCGCTGAAGCTTTCTTT. Its protein product is CASILGGTGAEAFF.